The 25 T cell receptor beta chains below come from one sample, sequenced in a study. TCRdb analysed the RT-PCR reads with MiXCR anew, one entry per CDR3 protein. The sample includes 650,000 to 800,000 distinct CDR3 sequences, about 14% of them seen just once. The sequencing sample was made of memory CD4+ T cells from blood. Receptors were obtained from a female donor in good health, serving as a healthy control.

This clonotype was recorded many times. CDR3 nucleotide sequence: TGTGCCAGCAGTCCGCCAACCGGGACTAGCGGGAGTCCCGGGGAGCTGTTTTTT. Its protein product is CASSPPTGTSGSPGELFF. V and J are TRBV25-1 and TRBJ2-2; 14 bases align to TRBD2. In germline, CDR1 is MGHDK, CDR2 SYGVNS. Trimming at V came to 5 bases and at J to 6 bases, leaving 11 bases not matched to a gene. The CDR3 extends over 18 amino acids. The variable domain in full, with the rest retrieved from reference TRBV25-1 and TRBJ2-2, is EADIYQTPRYLVIGTGKKITLECSQTMGHDKMYWYQQDPGMELHLIHYSYGVNSTEKGDLSSESTVSRIRTEHFPLTLESARPSHTSQYLCASSPPTGTSGSPGELFFGEGSRLTVL.

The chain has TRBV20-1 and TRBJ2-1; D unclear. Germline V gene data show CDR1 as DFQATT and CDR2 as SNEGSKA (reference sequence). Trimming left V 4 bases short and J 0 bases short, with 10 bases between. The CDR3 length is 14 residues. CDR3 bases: TGCAGTGCTACTGCGCCGAGCTCCTACAATGAGCAGTTCTTC. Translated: CSATAPSSYNEQFF.

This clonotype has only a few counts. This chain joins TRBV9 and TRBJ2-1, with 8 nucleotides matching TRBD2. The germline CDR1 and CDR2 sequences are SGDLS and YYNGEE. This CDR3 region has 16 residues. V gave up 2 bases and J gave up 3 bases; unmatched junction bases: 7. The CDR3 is CASSVGGGTSYNEQFF. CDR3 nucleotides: TGTGCCAGCAGCGTGGGTGGCGGGACTAGCTACAATGAGCAGTTCTTC.

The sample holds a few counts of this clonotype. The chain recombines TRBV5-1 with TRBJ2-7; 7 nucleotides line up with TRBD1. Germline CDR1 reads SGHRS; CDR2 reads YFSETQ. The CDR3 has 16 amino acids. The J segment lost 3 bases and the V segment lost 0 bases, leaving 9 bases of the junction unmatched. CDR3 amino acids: CASSLGEGAGFYEQYF. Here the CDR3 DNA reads TGCGCCAGCAGCTTGGGAGAGGGGGCAGGTTTCTACGAGCAGTACTTC.

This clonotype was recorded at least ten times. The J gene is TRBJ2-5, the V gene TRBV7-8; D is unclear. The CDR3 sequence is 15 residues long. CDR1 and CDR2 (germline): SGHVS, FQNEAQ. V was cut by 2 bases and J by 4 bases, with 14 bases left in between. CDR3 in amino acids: CASSLQPTWGETQYF. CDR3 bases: TGTGCCAGCAGCTTACAGCCGACCTGGGGAGAGACCCAGTACTTC.

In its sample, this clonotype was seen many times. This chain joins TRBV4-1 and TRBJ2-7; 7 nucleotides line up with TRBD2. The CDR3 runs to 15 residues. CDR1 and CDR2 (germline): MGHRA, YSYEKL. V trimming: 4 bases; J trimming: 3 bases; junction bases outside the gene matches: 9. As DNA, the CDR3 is TGCGCCAGCAGCCGCGCTGGCGGGAGACTCTACGAGCAGTACTTC. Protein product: CASSRAGGRLYEQYF.

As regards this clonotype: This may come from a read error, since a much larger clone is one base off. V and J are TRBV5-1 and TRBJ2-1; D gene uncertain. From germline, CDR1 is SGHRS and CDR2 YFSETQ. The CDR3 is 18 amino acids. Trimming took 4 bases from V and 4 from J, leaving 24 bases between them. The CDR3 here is CASSHGVSVNKLYNEQFF. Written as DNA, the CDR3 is TGCGCCAGCAGCCACGGAGTCAGCGTCAATAAACTATACAATGAGCAGTTCTTC. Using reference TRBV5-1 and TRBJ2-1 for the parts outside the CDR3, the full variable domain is KAGVTQTPRYLIKTRGQQVTLSCSPISGHRSVSWYQQTPGQGLQFLFEYFSETQRNKGNFPGRFSGRQFSNSRSEMNVSTLELGDSALYLCASSHGVSVNKLYNEQFFGPGTRLTVL.

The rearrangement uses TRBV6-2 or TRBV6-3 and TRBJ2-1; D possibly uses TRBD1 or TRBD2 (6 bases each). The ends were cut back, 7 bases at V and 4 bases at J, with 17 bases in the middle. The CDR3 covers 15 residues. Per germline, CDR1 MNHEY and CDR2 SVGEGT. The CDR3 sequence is CASISGGGTYNEQFF. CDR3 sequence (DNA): TGTGCCAGCATCTCCGGAGGGGGGACGTACAATGAGCAGTTCTTC.

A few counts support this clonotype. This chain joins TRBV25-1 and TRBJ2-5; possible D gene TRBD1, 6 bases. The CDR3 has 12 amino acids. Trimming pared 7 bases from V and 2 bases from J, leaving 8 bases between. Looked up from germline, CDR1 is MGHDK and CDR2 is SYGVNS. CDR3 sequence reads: CASTRGQETQYF. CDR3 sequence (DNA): TGTGCCAGCACCAGGGGACAAGAGACCCAGTACTTC.

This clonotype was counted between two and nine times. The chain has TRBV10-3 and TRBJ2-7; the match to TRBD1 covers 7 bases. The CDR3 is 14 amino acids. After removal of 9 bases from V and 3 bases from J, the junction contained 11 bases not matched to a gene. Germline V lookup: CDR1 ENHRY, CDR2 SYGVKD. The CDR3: CAMGDRAQDYEQYF. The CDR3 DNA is TGTGCCATGGGAGACAGGGCCCAGGACTACGAGCAGTACTTC.

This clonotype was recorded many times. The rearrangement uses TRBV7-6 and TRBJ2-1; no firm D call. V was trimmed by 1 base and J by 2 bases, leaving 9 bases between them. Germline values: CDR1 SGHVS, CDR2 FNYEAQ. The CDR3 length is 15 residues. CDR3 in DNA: TGTGCCAGCAGCTTAGAGCGTATAACCTACAATGAGCAGTTCTTC. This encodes CASSLERITYNEQFF.

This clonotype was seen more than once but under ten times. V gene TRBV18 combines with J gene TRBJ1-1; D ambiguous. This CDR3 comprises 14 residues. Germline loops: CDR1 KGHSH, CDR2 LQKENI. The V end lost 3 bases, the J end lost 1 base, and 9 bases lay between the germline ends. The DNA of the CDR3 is TGTGCCAGCTCACCTTTGGACCAGAACACTGAAGCTTTCTTT. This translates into CASSPLDQNTEAFF.

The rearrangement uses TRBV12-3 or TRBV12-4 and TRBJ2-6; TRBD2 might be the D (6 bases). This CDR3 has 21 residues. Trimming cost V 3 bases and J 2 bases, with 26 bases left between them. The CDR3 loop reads CASSFLREGYIGKAGANVLTF. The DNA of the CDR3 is TGTGCCAGCAGTTTCTTGCGGGAAGGGTATATTGGTAAGGCTGGGGCCAACGTCCTGACTTTC.

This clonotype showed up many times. The CDR3 loop is CSATTGWGNQPQHF. In DNA form, the CDR3 reads TGCAGCGCTACGACAGGGTGGGGCAATCAGCCCCAGCATTTT. The chain employs TRBV29-1 and TRBJ1-5, with TRBD1 matching 7 bases. The germline V gene has CDR1 SQVTM and CDR2 ANQGSEA. The CDR3 is 14 residues long. Trimming at V came to 7 bases and at J to 2 bases, leaving 8 bases not matched to a gene.

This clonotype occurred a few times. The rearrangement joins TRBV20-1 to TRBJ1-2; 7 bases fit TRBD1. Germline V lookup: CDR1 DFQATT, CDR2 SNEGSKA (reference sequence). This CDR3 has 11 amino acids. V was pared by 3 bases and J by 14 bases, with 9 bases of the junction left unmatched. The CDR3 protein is CSARQPTGSTF. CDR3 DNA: TGCAGTGCTAGGCAACCGACAGGGTCTACCTTC.

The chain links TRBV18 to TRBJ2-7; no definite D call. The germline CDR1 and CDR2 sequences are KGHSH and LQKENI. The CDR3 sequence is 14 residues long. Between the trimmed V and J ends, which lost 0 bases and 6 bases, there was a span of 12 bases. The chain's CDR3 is CASSPPSTGLEQYF. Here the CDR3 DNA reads TGTGCCAGCTCACCACCAAGTACCGGCCTCGAGCAGTACTTC.

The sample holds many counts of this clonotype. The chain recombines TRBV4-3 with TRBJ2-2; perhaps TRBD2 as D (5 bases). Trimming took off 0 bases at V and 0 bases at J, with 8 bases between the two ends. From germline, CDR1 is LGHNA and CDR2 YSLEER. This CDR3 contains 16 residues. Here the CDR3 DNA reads TGCGCCAGCAGCCAAGAGACCGGGACGAACACCGGGGAGCTGTTTTTT. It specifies CASSQETGTNTGELFF.

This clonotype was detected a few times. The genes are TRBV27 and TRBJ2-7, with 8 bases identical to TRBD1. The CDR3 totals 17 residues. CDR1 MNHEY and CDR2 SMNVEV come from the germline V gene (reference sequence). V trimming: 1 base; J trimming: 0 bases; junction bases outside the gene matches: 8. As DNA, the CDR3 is TGTGCCAGCAGTTTATATAAACGACAGGGGTCCTCCTACGAGCAGTACTTC. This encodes CASSLYKRQGSSYEQYF.

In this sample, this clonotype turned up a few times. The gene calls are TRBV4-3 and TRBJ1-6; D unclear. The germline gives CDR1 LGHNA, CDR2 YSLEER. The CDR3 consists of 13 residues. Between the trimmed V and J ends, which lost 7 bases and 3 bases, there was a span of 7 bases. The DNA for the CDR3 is TGCGCCAGCAACCGGGACTATAATTCACCCCTCCACTTT. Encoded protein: CASNRDYNSPLHF.

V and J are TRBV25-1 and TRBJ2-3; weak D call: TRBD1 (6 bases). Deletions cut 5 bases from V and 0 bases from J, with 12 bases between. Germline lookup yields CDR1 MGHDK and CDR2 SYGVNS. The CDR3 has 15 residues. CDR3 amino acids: CASSRGGASTDTQYF. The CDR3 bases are TGTGCCAGCAGTAGAGGGGGTGCTAGCACAGATACGCAGTATTTT.

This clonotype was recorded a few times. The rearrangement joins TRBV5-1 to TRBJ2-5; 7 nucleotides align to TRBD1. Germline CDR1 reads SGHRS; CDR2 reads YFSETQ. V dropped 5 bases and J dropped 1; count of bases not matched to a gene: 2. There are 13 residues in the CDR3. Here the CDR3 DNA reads TGCGCCAGCAGGTGGGACAGCCAAGAGACCCAGTACTTC. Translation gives CASRWDSQETQYF.

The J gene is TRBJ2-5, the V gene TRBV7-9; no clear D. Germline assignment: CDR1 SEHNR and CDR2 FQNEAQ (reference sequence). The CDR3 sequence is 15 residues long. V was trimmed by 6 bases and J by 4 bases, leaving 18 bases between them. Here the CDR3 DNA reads TGTGCCAGCAGACCTATTCGGAGAGATGGAGAGACCCAGTACTTC. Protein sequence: CASRPIRRDGETQYF.

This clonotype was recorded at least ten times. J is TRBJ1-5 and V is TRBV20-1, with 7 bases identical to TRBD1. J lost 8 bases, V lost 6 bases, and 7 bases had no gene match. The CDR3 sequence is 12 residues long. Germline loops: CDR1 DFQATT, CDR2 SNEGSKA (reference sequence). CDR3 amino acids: CSAYDRDEPQHF. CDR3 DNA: TGCAGTGCATACGACAGGGATGAGCCCCAGCATTTT.

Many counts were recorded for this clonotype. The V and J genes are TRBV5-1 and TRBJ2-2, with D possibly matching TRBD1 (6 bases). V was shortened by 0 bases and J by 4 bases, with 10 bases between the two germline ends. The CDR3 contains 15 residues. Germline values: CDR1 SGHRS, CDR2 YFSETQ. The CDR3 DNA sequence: TGCGCCAGCAGCTTGGGACAGGTTCTCACCGGGGAGCTGTTTTTT. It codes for CASSLGQVLTGELFF.

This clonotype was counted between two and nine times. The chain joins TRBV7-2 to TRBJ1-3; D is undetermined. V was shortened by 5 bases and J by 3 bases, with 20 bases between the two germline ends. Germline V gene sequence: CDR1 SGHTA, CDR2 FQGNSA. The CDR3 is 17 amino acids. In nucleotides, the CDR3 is TGTGCCAGCAGCCCCCCCCGCGGAGGGTTCGGTGGAAACACCATATATTTT. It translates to CASSPPRGGFGGNTIYF.